This T cell receptor (beta chain) appears in the sequencing data of a study of blood T cells in healthy people across ages (dated by TCRdb to about 2015). With respect to the entire study: In model experiments, template switching captured roughly one uniquely barcoded TCR beta cDNA molecule for every two T cells. Using deep sequencing normalized with unique cDNA molecular identifiers, the study measured how TCR beta repertoire diversity changes with age. Four age groups were formed from the donors: young (average 16 years), middle-aged (roughly 38), aged (62) and long-lived (more than 75). Donors of different ages were randomly distributed across sequencing lanes to avoid experimental bias. Using the same blood draw, the study looked at two additional independent replicas of 1 million unique cDNA reads for two donors, one aged 18 to 30 and the other aged 80 or older.

V lost 5 bases and J lost 0 bases, and the count of bases not matched to a germline gene is 12. Spanning cysteine to phenylalanine, the CDR3 consists of 17 amino acids. Only the CDR3 part of the read is kept: 51 bases, read in frame from the first base. The CDR1 and CDR2 encoded by the germline V gene (reference sequence) are SEHNR and FQNEAQ. The library relied on 5' RACE. Sequencing was carried out with an Illumina HiSeq 2500. The second PCR ran for roughly 7 to 12 cycles and used a J-beta primer mix along with a sample-barcoded 5' primer. A unique molecular identifier was introduced onto each TCR beta cDNA molecule by a template-switch 5' adaptor carrying 12 random nucleotides. Each sample yielded at least 2.5 million CDR3-containing paired-end reads. All of the RNA was converted into first-strand cDNA using the Mint cDNA synthesis kit, with a TRBC-specific oligonucleotide serving as the primer. Following uracil-DNA glycosylase treatment, a first 18-cycle PCR with universal primers M1SS and BC2_uni_R was performed on all cDNA. As for the original processing: Normalization of each sample was performed by random selection of 1 million high-quality reads, each carrying a distinct molecular identifier. Reads with shared molecular identifiers were discarded instead of being binned into consensus sequences. MiTCR, with a Q25 quality threshold and the strictest error-elimination algorithm, was used for CDR3 identification, clonotype clustering and error correction. A nonparametric unseen species model using Euler transformation provided a lower-bound estimate of total TCR beta diversity. Clones were called with MiXCR by TCRdb after fastp trimmed the public reads at Q25, and only in-frame beta chains were retained. All rows with the same CDR3 protein become a single entry with the most common DNA and genes. The V and J calls shown here were made by TCRdb, not taken from the authors' results. The sample profile shows approximately 1.5 million distinct CDR3 sequences; 42% of them were found once. The ten biggest clones cover about 4.1% of the sample.

Results the study describes overall, beyond this receptor: Observed TCR beta diversity per million T cells fell roughly linearly with age, and a significant reduction was already apparent by age around 39. Conclusive comparison of naive and antigen-experienced compartments was prevented by the profiling of bulk unsorted PBMCs. Compared with the aged group, the long-lived group had more naive CD4+ T cells, fewer expanded clones and increased TCR diversity, suggesting age selection. The percentage of naive T cells measured by flow cytometry correlated strongly with observed TCR beta diversity. The CMV infection status of donors was not known, potentially confounding age-related changes in expanded clonotypes. Total diversity estimates from one million sequenced T cells were considered lower bounds and underestimates.

The donors were 40 or so Caucasian individuals from Russia, aged roughly 6 to 100 years, who were systemically healthy. About 9.6 milliliters of peripheral blood were collected from each donor into EDTA-treated Vacutainer tubes. PBMCs were isolated by Ficoll-Paque density-gradient centrifugation, with at least 6 million obtained per sample. Total RNA was extracted from PBMCs with Trizol reagent, with at least 6 micrograms obtained per sample. For every donor, an aliquot of PBMCs went through flow cytometry to measure the percentages of naive CD45RAhigh/CD27high T cells. Notes on this clonotype: Its specific antigen is unknown. There are no base qualities to consult, and no much larger clone falls within one base.

This clonotype was obtained from a woman younger than 35 in good health. The sample taken for sequencing was blood. The receptor chain draws on TRBV7-9 and TRBJ2-7; 8 of the junction bases match TRBD1. The DNA is TGTGCCAGCAGCCCAGGGGGCAGGCTGCCTGCCTCCTACGAGCAGTACTTC. Its translation reads: CASSPGGRLPASYEQYF. The full variable domain, completed from the reference TRBV7-9 and TRBJ2-7 proteins outside the CDR3, reads DTGVSQNPRHKITKRGQNVTFRCDPISEHNRLYWYRQTLGQGPEFLTYFQNEAQLEKSRLLSDRFSAERPKGSFSTLEIQRTEQGDSAMYLCASSPGGRLPASYEQYFGPGTRLTVT.